Listed here are 31 T cell receptor beta chains from one sample, sequenced in a study of OX40 agonist ivuxolimab in advanced cancers. Sequencing used immunoSEQ multiplex PCR; TCRdb keeps in-frame clones, though not all of them. The sample lists some 18,000 clones; under 90% were seen once. Sequencing was performed on CD4+ or CD8+ T cells sorted from blood, taken in a trial of the OX40 agonist ivuxolimab. The receptor source for this set is an adult with an advanced solid tumor such as melanoma, head and neck, liver or kidney cancer.

The DNA of the CDR3 is TGTGCCAGTACCCGAGCTTTCTTCAGGGTTGGTACACGGGGCTATGGCTACACCTTC. The encoded protein is CASTRAFFRVGTRGYGYTF. The chain joins TRBV19 to TRBJ1-2; weak D call: TRBD1 (5 bases). V was shortened by 7 bases and J by 4 bases, with 31 bases between the two germline ends. The germline V gene has CDR1 LNHDA and CDR2 SQIVND (reference sequence). The CDR3 sequence is 19 residues long.

This chain uses TRBV6-4 with TRBJ2-7, with 9 bases identical to TRBD2. V dropped 11 bases and J dropped 5; count of bases not matched to a gene: 10. CDR3 size: 13 residues. In germline, CDR1 is MRHNA, CDR2 SNTAGT. CDR3 DNA sequence: TGTGCCTTGCGGCGGGAGGGCCTTAACGAGCAGTACTTC. This sequence encodes CALRREGLNEQYF.

V and J are TRBV28 and TRBJ2-7, with D unclear. V lost 6 bases and J 6 bases, leaving 15 bases between the germline ends. The CDR3 consists of 13 residues. Germline V gene sequence: CDR1 MDHEN, CDR2 SYDVKM. CDR3 coding DNA: TGTGCCAGCAGCTCCTCCCCCGGAGCCGAGCAGTACTTC. Translation gives CASSSSPGAEQYF.

The rearrangement joins TRBV18 to TRBJ2-7; D might be TRBD1 or TRBD2, each matching 5 bases. Per the germline V gene, CDR1 is KGHSH and CDR2 is LQKENI. The CDR3 length is 14 residues. The ends were cut back, 4 bases at V and 6 bases at J, with 16 bases in the middle. In nucleotides, the CDR3 is TGTGCCAGCTCACTCGGGGCCTCCAGCCTCGAGCAGTACTTC. Its translation is CASSLGASSLEQYF.

The V call is TRBV5-1, the J call TRBJ2-7, with 7 nucleotides matching TRBD1. The trim removed 4 bases at V and 4 bases at J, leaving 8 bases unmatched. The germline V gene encodes CDR1 SGHRS and CDR2 YFSETQ. The CDR3 has 14 residues. The CDR3 is CASSRSTGEYEQYF. CDR3 coding DNA: TGCGCCAGCAGCCGATCTACAGGGGAATACGAGCAGTACTTC.

The chain recombines TRBV28 with TRBJ1-5, with D unclear. This CDR3 has 15 residues. Deletions cut 4 bases from V and 3 bases from J, with 13 bases between. CDR1 and CDR2 from the germline V gene are MDHEN and SYDVKM. CDR3 amino acids: CASSSLQAANQPQHF. The CDR3 DNA is TGTGCCAGCAGTTCTCTTCAGGCCGCCAATCAGCCCCAGCATTTT.

The sample holds a few counts of this clone. The chain is built from TRBV7-2 and TRBJ2-2, with unresolved D. Germline V gene sequence: CDR1 SGHTA, CDR2 FQGNSA. This CDR3 region has 14 residues. Trimming cost V 2 bases and J 2 bases, with 6 bases left between them. CDR3 residues: CASSLSRNTGELFF. The CDR3 nucleotides are TGTGCCAGCAGCTTATCGAGAAACACCGGGGAGCTGTTTTTT.

Remarks on this clone: In this CDR3 the conserved last residue, phenylalanine or tryptophan, is missing, so a read error is likely. The genes are TRBV11-1 and TRBJ1-1; D is ambiguous. V lost 1 base, J lost 0 bases, and 9 bases lay in between. CDR3 length equals 15 residues. CDR1 is SGHAT and CDR2 is FQDESV in the germline V gene (reference sequence). For the CDR3, the DNA is TGTGCCAGCAGCTTAGGGGTGCCTGTGAACACTGAAGCTTTCCTT. Protein product: CASSLGVPVNTEAFL.

The V and J genes are TRBV5-1 and TRBJ2-1; 12 bases line up with TRBD2. The CDR3 extends over 16 amino acids. The V segment lost 4 bases and the J segment 7 bases; nucleotides outside the gene matches: 9. The germline gives CDR1 SGHRS, CDR2 YFSETQ. The CDR3: CASSAWTSGMLNEQFF. CDR3 DNA sequence: TGCGCCAGCAGCGCCTGGACTAGCGGGATGCTAAATGAGCAGTTCTTC.

The rearrangement links TRBV4-1 to TRBJ1-2; 7 nucleotides align to TRBD1. After removal of 3 bases from V and 3 bases from J, the junction contained 7 bases not matched to a gene. The CDR3 contains 15 residues. The germline V gene has CDR1 MGHRA and CDR2 YSYEKL. CDR3 amino acids: CASSQEDRSYYGYTF. The CDR3 region has the DNA TGCGCCAGCAGCCAGGAGGACAGGTCTTACTATGGCTACACCTTC.

This chain uses TRBV4-3 with TRBJ2-7, with D perhaps assigned TRBD1 or TRBD2 (5 bases each). Germline CDR1 LGHNA, CDR2 YSLEER. The CDR3 contains 17 residues. Trimming stripped 0 bases from V and 0 bases from J, with 15 bases between. The CDR3 nucleotides are TGCGCCAGCAGCCAAGATCCGATCGGGGCAAACTCCTACGAGCAGTACTTC. Its translation: CASSQDPIGANSYEQYF.

The J gene is TRBJ2-7, the V gene TRBV28; 7 bases fit TRBD2. The CDR3 totals 13 residues. Germline CDR1 and CDR2: MDHEN and SYDVKM. J lost 3 bases, V lost 4 bases, and 3 bases had no gene match. CDR3 protein: CASSSGLLYEQYF. The CDR3 nucleotides read TGTGCCAGCAGTTCGGGACTACTCTACGAGCAGTACTTC.

J is TRBJ2-7 and V is TRBV10-3; TRBD1 or TRBD2 may be the D gene (5 bases each). Germline CDR1 ENHRY, CDR2 SYGVKD. The V and J ends lost 0 bases and 9 bases respectively, with 15 bases between them. CDR3 length: 14 amino acids. The CDR3 is CAISESTRDPRQYF. Written as DNA, the CDR3 is TGTGCCATCAGTGAGTCGACCCGGGACCCCAGGCAGTACTTC.

The genes are TRBV15 and TRBJ1-4; D ambiguous. Germline lookup yields CDR1 LNHNV and CDR2 YYDKDF (reference sequence). V was cut by 0 bases and J by 8 bases, with 10 bases left in between. There are 14 residues in the CDR3. CDR3 sequence (DNA): TGTGCCACCAGCAGAGATAGACACTGGGAAAAACTGTTTTTT. As protein: CATSRDRHWEKLFF.

This chain connects TRBV2 to TRBJ2-5; 7 bases map to TRBD1. Germline V lookup: CDR1 SNHLY, CDR2 FYNNEI. There are 14 residues in the CDR3. Trimming cost V 10 bases and J 7 bases; bases outside gene matches: 15. The CDR3 bases are TGTGCCACCAGCCAGGGGGTCGACCCTTTGACCCAGTACTTC. Translation gives CATSQGVDPLTQYF. Full variable domain (outside the CDR3, taken from reference TRBV2 and TRBJ2-5): EPEVTQTPSHQVTQMGQEVILRCVPISNHLYFYWYRQILGQKVEFLVSFYNNEISEKSEIFDDQFSVERPDGSNFTLKIRSTKLEDSAMYFCATSQGVDPLTQYFGPGTRLLVL.

This chain uses TRBV6-5 with TRBJ2-7; 14 positions agree with TRBD2. With V trimmed by 4 bases and J by 3 bases, 2 bases remained unmatched. The CDR3 has 15 amino acids. Germline-derived CDR1 and CDR2 are MNHEY and SVGAGI. In DNA form, the CDR3 reads TGTGCCAGCAGTTCCGGGACTAGCGGGAGCTACGAGCAGTACTTC. This encodes CASSSGTSGSYEQYF.

This chain links TRBV19 with TRBJ1-1, with a weak D call TRBD1 (6 bases). The CDR3 totals 16 residues. CDR1 and CDR2 (germline): LNHDA, SQIVND (reference sequence). The V and J ends lost 6 bases and 4 bases respectively, with 21 bases between them. CDR3 DNA sequence: TGTGCCAGTAGCCCTAGTCAGGGGCGTCGGGGCACTGAAGCTTTCTTT. It yields the protein CASSPSQGRRGTEAFF. The whole variable domain, remainder taken from reference TRBV19 and TRBJ1-1, is DGGITQSPKYLFRKEGQNVTLSCEQNLNHDAMYWYRQDPGQGLRLIYYSQIVNDFQKGDIAEGYSVSREKKESFPLTVTSAQKNPTAFYLCASSPSQGRRGTEAFFGQGTRLTVV.

This clone has just one count. V gene TRBV6-1 combines with J gene TRBJ1-3; no firm D call. The CDR3 is 15 amino acids. Trimming left V 3 bases short and J 0 bases short, with 9 bases between. Germline V CDR1 and CDR2: MNHNS, SASEGT. The CDR3 sequence is CASSDRRNSGNTIYF. In DNA, the CDR3 is TGTGCCAGCAGTGACCGACGGAACTCTGGAAACACCATATATTTT.

J is TRBJ2-7 and V is TRBV5-1; perhaps TRBD1 as D (5 bases). The length of the CDR3 is 14 residues. Between the trimmed V and J ends, which lost 0 bases and 4 bases, there was a span of 11 bases. Germline V gene lookup returns CDR1 SGHRS and CDR2 YFSETQ. The CDR3 region has the DNA TGCGCCAGCAGCTTGGTGGGCAGGGAATACGAGCAGTACTTC. Residues: CASSLVGREYEQYF.

The chain employs TRBV5-6 and TRBJ1-5; D unclear. Germline CDR1 and CDR2: SGHDT and YYEEEE. Trimming took off 4 bases at V and 0 bases at J, with 14 bases between the two ends. This CDR3 is built from 16 residues. CDR3 region: CASSVSKGPSNQPQHF. Written as DNA, the CDR3 is TGTGCCAGCAGCGTCTCGAAGGGTCCTAGCAATCAGCCCCAGCATTTT. Full variable domain (outside the CDR3, taken from reference TRBV5-6 and TRBJ1-5): DAGVTQSPTHLIKTRGQQVTLRCSPKSGHDTVSWYQQALGQGPQFIFQYYEEEERQRGNFPDRFSGHQFPNYSSELNVNALLLGDSALYLCASSVSKGPSNQPQHFGDGTRLSIL.

The chain recombines TRBV5-6 with TRBJ1-2, with D maybe TRBD1 (5 bases). The CDR3 covers 15 residues. Germline V CDR1 and CDR2: SGHDT, YYEEEE. The V gene lost 1 base and the J gene lost 6 bases, with 16 bases spanning the gap. The CDR3 DNA follows: TGTGCCAGCAGCTTGATGGGGACGGATGGGGATGGCTACACCTTC. It translates to CASSLMGTDGDGYTF.

V usage is TRBV6-5 and J usage is TRBJ2-7; TRBD1 matches 9 bases. The CDR3 length is 15 residues. Trimming took 6 bases from V and 3 from J; bases not matched to a gene: 9. Germline CDR1 reads MNHEY; CDR2 reads SVGAGI. The CDR3: CASRLGDRVNYEQYF. CDR3 DNA sequence: TGTGCCAGCAGGCTGGGGGACAGGGTGAACTACGAGCAGTACTTC.

This clone appeared a single time. J is TRBJ2-7 and V is TRBV27; tentatively, D is TRBD2 (7 bases). This CDR3 region has 15 residues. The germline gives CDR1 MNHEY, CDR2 SMNVEV (reference sequence). Trimming shortened V by 3 bases and J by 2 bases, and 14 bases separated the two germline ends. The CDR3 loop is CASSFSRGRAYEQYF. The DNA for the CDR3 is TGTGCCAGCAGTTTCTCGAGGGGGAGGGCCTACGAGCAGTACTTC.

V and J are TRBV5-1 and TRBJ1-1; maybe TRBD1 (5 bases). Germline lookup yields CDR1 SGHRS and CDR2 YFSETQ. The length of the CDR3 is 15 residues. Deletions cut 3 bases from V and 0 bases from J, with 12 bases between. The CDR3 here is CASSWGSGMNTEAFF. The DNA for the CDR3 is TGCGCCAGCAGCTGGGGGTCAGGGATGAACACTGAAGCTTTCTTT. The complete variable domain, with remaining parts taken from reference TRBV5-1 and TRBJ1-1, reads KAGVTQTPRYLIKTRGQQVTLSCSPISGHRSVSWYQQTPGQGLQFLFEYFSETQRNKGNFPGRFSGRQFSNSRSEMNVSTLELGDSALYLCASSWGSGMNTEAFFGQGTRLTVV.

This chain uses TRBV27 with TRBJ1-1, with 10 bases identical to TRBD1. The CDR3 totals 17 residues. The V gene end was trimmed by 5 bases and the J gene end by 4 bases; junction bases not matched to a gene: 13. Germline CDR1 is MNHEY and CDR2 is SMNVEV (reference sequence). CDR3: CASSPNPGQGFFTEAFF. In DNA form, the CDR3 reads TGTGCCAGCAGTCCTAACCCGGGACAGGGGTTTTTCACTGAAGCTTTCTTT.

The chain uses TRBV30 and TRBJ2-1; a possible D gene is TRBD2 (7 bases). Germline CDR1 reads GTSNPN; CDR2 reads SVGIG (reference sequence). The ends were cut back, 0 bases at V and 3 bases at J, with 21 bases in the middle. The CDR3 runs 18 residues. The CDR3 is CAWSVLGRAGAIYNEQFF. The CDR3 DNA follows: TGTGCCTGGAGTGTACTAGGAAGGGCGGGGGCCATCTACAATGAGCAGTTCTTC.

The chain links TRBV28 to TRBJ1-2; D is uncertain. The CDR3 runs to 16 residues. Germline V gene lookup returns CDR1 MDHEN and CDR2 SYDVKM. V dropped 2 bases and J dropped 1 base, with 14 bases sitting between them. This CDR3 reads CASSLIGSRVNYGYTF. The DNA for the CDR3 is TGTGCCAGCAGTTTAATTGGTAGCAGAGTTAACTATGGCTACACCTTC.

V and J are TRBV27 and TRBJ2-3, with D uncertain. V dropped 0 bases and J dropped 0 bases, with 4 bases sitting between them. Germline V gene lookup returns CDR1 MNHEY and CDR2 SMNVEV (reference sequence). The CDR3 spans 14 residues. CDR3 in amino acids: CASSLSSSTDTQYF. The CDR3 DNA sequence: TGTGCCAGCAGTTTATCTAGTAGCACAGATACGCAGTATTTT.

This sequence joins TRBV4-1 and TRBJ1-2, with TRBD1 identical over 8 bases. The length of the CDR3 is 15 residues. CDR1 is MGHRA and CDR2 is YSYEKL in the germline V gene. V lost 4 bases, J lost 3 bases, and 7 bases stayed unmatched. The CDR3 is CASSPRQGAYYGYTF. The CDR3, as DNA: TGCGCCAGCAGCCCCCGGCAGGGGGCATACTATGGCTACACCTTC.

About this clone itself: This specimen includes other DNA sequences encoding the same CDR3. V is TRBV4-1 and J is TRBJ1-1; no reliable D call. Germline V lookup: CDR1 MGHRA, CDR2 YSYEKL. This CDR3 region has 14 residues. Deletions cut 0 bases from V and 0 bases from J, with 5 bases between. CDR3 sequence: CASSQESLNTEAFF. In DNA, the CDR3 is TGCGCCAGCAGCCAAGAGAGCCTGAACACTGAAGCTTTCTTT.

This clone counts as medium-sized. The V and J genes are TRBV6-5 and TRBJ2-1; the match to TRBD2 covers 13 bases. J gave up 3 bases and V 6 bases, and 2 bases lay outside the gene matches. CDR3 length: 15 residues. CDR1 and CDR2 from the germline V gene are MNHEY and SVGAGI. CDR3 region: CASSRTSGGYNEQFF. CDR3 in DNA: TGTGCCAGCAGCCGGACTAGCGGGGGCTACAATGAGCAGTTCTTC.